The entry below gives a single T cell receptor beta chain sequence along with its context. The antigen is unknown. TCRdb fed the 5' RACE reads into MiXCR, producing one record per CDR3 protein. The sample yields 350,000 to 550,000 distinct CDR3 sequences, roughly a quarter seen once. This sample was included in a study of CD8 T cells in ankylosing spondylitis. Study-level findings and limits: In synovial fluid and blood from reactive arthritis, some motif variants were previously reported. Reported data indicate significant enrichment of disease-linked clones within matched ankylosing spondylitis synovial fluid. A motif in TCR beta, a set of roughly eight highly homologous variants, appeared characteristic of ankylosing spondylitis blood.

Germline V CDR1 and CDR2: SGHTA, FQGNSA. The V and J ends lost 1 base and 4 bases respectively, with 10 bases between them. This CDR3 spans 14 amino acids. The sequence was collected from a male donor with ankylosing spondylitis. Material: blood, either unsorted or a sorted T cell fraction (not recorded which). The chain carries TRBV7-2 and TRBJ2-5; a possible D gene is TRBD1 (6 bases). The CDR3 coding sequence is TGTGCCAGCAGCTTAGAAACAGGGCGAGAGACCCAGTACTTC. Residues: CASSLETGRETQYF.